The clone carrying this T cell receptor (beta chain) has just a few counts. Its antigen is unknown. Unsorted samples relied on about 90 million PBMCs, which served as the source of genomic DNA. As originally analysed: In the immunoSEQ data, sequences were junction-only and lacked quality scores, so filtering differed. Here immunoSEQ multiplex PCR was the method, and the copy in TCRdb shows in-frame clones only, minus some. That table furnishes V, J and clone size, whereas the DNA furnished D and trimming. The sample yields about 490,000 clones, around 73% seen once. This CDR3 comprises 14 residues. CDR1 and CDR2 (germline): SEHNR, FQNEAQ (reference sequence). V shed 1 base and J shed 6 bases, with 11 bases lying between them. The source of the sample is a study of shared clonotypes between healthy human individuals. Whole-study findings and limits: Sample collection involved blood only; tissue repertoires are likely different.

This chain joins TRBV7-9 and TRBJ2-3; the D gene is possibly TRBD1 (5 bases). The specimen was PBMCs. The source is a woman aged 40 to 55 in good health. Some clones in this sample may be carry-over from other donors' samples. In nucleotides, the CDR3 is TGTGCCAGCAGCTTAGGGCTGGGGCGGGATACGCAGTATTTT. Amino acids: CASSLGLGRDTQYF.